This entry features one T cell receptor (beta chain) sequence. Methods used by the authors: Reference gene primers were amplified, and this amplification served to estimate nucleated cell counts. Measured with immunoSEQ multiplex PCR; TCRdb has only the in-frame clones, and not every one. V and J calls and clone size follow that table, whereas D and trimming were derived from the DNA. Counted here are around 200,000 clones, more than 75% occurring once; the ten biggest clones make up around 6%. The data belong to a study of blood T cell repertoires in COVID-19. Turning to the study itself: Acute and convalescent COVID-19 samples came from the United States, Italy and Spain.

The CDR3 sequence is 15 residues long. Germline CDR1 reads SEHNR; CDR2 reads FQNEAQ (reference sequence). Germline trimming cut 5 bases from V and 5 bases from J; bases unmatched to any gene: 10. Everyone who took part was roughly 18 to 89 years old, and they came from fewer than 25 US areas. Membership in each cohort depended on participant-reported clinical history. The chain employs TRBV7-9 and TRBJ1-2, with TRBD1 matching 8 bases. Sequenced material: PBMCs or T cells enriched from blood (not recorded which). The receptor was isolated from a man aged 40-50 years with acute COVID-19. The CDR3 reads CASSLSRTGNYGYTF. As DNA, the CDR3 is TGTGCCAGCAGCCTCTCCCGGACAGGGAATTATGGCTACACCTTC.